The clone carrying this T cell receptor beta chain has at least ten counts. Its antigen remains unidentified. The entry originates in a study of T cells in Graves' hyperthyroidism and ophthalmopathy. Study-level results: Among clonotypes expanded in thyroid above 0.001, most were also found in blood.

Regions amplified from RNA transcripts were the TCR beta CDR3 regions. Researchers ran a first-round RT-PCR on the TCR CDR3 using the HTBI primer set. One entry per CDR3 protein results from TCRdb running MiXCR on the multiplex PCR reads. In the table there are fewer than 550,000 distinct CDR3 sequences, approximately 15% of which are singletons. When ophthalmopathy did not progress within 18 months, Graves' hyperthyroidism was considered stable. The receptor was derived from a woman aged 18-29 years with Graves' hyperthyroidism. The sample was blood.

The CDR3 sequence: CASSLLVGGYTF. The CDR3 bases are TGTGCCAGCAGTTTACTGGTGGGCGGCTACACCTTC. The chain carries TRBV12-3 or TRBV12-4 and TRBJ1-2, with D uncertain. The CDR3 covers 12 residues. V was cut by 2 bases and J by 8 bases, with 9 bases left in between.